These T cell receptor beta chains were read from a single sample in a study of cytomegalovirus exposure and HLA in healthy donors. Only in-frame clones appear in the TCRdb table, and some are missing; sequencing was by immunoSEQ multiplex PCR. Among roughly 120,000 clones listed, roughly 88% were seen once. Sample: PBMCs. The receptors derive from a man between 18 and 35 years old in good health and CMV-seronegative. Each CDR3 is given with its conserved first and last residue.

cdr3_aa | v_call
CASSLLAGQVGTDTQYF | TRBV5-1
CASSLTPRAGGPSGANVLTF | TRBV5-1
CASSPQKGDGYTF | TRBV19
CAWSAGQNSNQPQHF | TRBV30
CASSYSPLGDTEAFF | TRBV6-5
CASSLGAYNEQFF | TRBV7-7
CASRELGVGDYGYTF | TRBV6-5
CASSLRTGDYGYTF | TRBV5-4
CASSYGDRANTEAFF | TRBV6-5
CASSETGSGRHEQYF | TRBV11-3
CASATGGGLGTQYF | TRBV12-5
CASSQFHTQNYGYTF | TRBV4-1
CASSPFRGSYEQYF | TRBV4-2
CASSRGGGENEKLFF | TRBV9
CSLPPYRVNYGYTF | TRBV29-1
CASSGVRYEQYF | TRBV6-6
CAWSPKGAGWGIMNTEAFF | TRBV30
CASSLGPYSYEQYF | TRBV7-8
CASSTTGELFF | TRBV6-1
CASSLSRQGAREQYF | TRBV27
CASSEQSSGRAVDTQYF | TRBV6-1
CASSPDRGQTEAFF | TRBV5-1
CSALNTGDGDIQYF | TRBV29-1
CASSPQRRQGYTGELFF | TRBV25-1
CASSFAGNEQFF | TRBV7-8
CASSETGRQPQHF | TRBV6-1
CASTLDFNSGNTIYF | TRBV5-8
CASTPPGGSYNEQFF | TRBV6-6
CASSLASGDQETQYF | TRBV21-1
CASTPLPGLAGSSTDTQYF | TRBV2
CASSSSGNHEQYF | TRBV11-1
CASSSSRTSNSPLHF | TRBV5-4
CASSPTRLAGKRYEQYF | TRBV5-6
CASSSFGQPQHF | TRBV6-6
CASSLASMREPTQYF | TRBV5-1
CASTEGWGGFMNTEAFF | TRBV5-6
CASRTSGSTNEQFF | TRBV27
CASSVSRQGFGNTEAFF | TRBV9